One and the same sample provided the 27 T cell receptor beta chains below, sequenced in a study of cytomegalovirus exposure and HLA in healthy donors. Primers for the PCR totalled 60 Vbeta and 13 Jbeta. TCRdb's copy holds only in-frame clones and misses some; the assay was immunoSEQ multiplex PCR. The sample includes over 85,000 clones, around 80% of them seen just once. Material for sequencing was PBMCs. All receptors come from a man aged 25 to 45 in good health and CMV-seronegative.

V gene TRBV29-1 combines with J gene TRBJ1-1, with D perhaps TRBD1 (5 bases). The CDR3 extends over 15 amino acids. Germline CDR1 reads SQVTM; CDR2 reads ANQGSEA. The V and J ends lost 4 bases and 3 bases respectively, with 18 bases between them. This CDR3 is CSVGGTPGGDTEAFF. Written as DNA, the CDR3 is TGCAGCGTTGGTGGAACCCCCGGGGGTGACACTGAAGCTTTCTTT.

This chain connects TRBV9 to TRBJ2-2; D gene ambiguous. CDR3 length: 16 amino acids. Deletions cut 0 bases from V and 0 bases from J, with 9 bases between. Germline-derived CDR1 and CDR2 are SGDLS and YYNGEE. CDR3 DNA sequence: TGTGCCAGCAGCGTAGATGGCTCGACGAACACCGGGGAGCTGTTTTTT. This gives the protein CASSVDGSTNTGELFF. Full variable domain (remainder filled in from reference TRBV9 and TRBJ2-2): DSGVTQTPKHLITATGQRVTLRCSPRSGDLSVYWYQQSLDQGLQFLIQYYNGEERAKGNILERFSAQQFPDLHSELNLSSLELGDSALYFCASSVDGSTNTGELFFGEGSRLTVL.

The DNA for the CDR3 is TGTGCCAGTAGTATAGGGACCGCGGGGCCCCAGCATTTT. It yields the protein CASSIGTAGPQHF. The J gene is TRBJ1-5, the V gene TRBV19, with D unresolved. CDR1 is LNHDA, CDR2 SQIVND, per germline (reference sequence). The CDR3 runs to 13 residues. V lost 1 base to trimming and J lost 9 bases, with 10 bases between them.

A single count supports this clone. The V gene is TRBV4-3, the J gene TRBJ2-1, with TRBD2 matching 14 bases. There are 18 residues in the CDR3. Germline values: CDR1 LGHNA, CDR2 YSLEER. The J segment lost 10 bases and the V segment lost 0 bases, leaving 11 bases of the junction unmatched. This chain's CDR3 is CASSQDHRTSGGRIEQFF. The CDR3 coding sequence is TGCGCCAGCAGCCAAGACCACAGGACTAGCGGGGGGAGAATAGAGCAGTTCTTC.

This clone was recorded only once. The V call is TRBV27, the J call TRBJ2-5, with 7 bases matching TRBD1. The closer fit of TRBJ2-7 to the DNA end suggests the J call may be wrong. Germline CDR1 is MNHEY and CDR2 is SMNVEV (reference sequence). The CDR3 extends over 14 amino acids. CDR3 sequence reads: CASSPRQGHYEQYF. DNA of the CDR3: TGTGCCAGCAGTCCCCGACAGGGTCATTACGAGCAGTACTTC.

V usage is TRBV7-8 and J usage is TRBJ2-1; TRBD2 agrees at 9 bases. With V trimmed by 1 base and J by 12 bases, 13 bases remained unmatched. In germline, CDR1 is SGHVS, CDR2 FQNEAQ. The CDR3 has 16 residues. This chain's CDR3 is CASSLGASGTAPTQFF. CDR3 coding DNA: TGTGCCAGCAGCTTAGGCGCTAGCGGGACCGCGCCGACGCAGTTCTTC. The whole variable domain, remainder taken from reference TRBV7-8 and TRBJ2-1, is GAGVSQSPRYKVAKRGQDVALRCDPISGHVSLFWYQQALGQGPEFLTYFQNEAQLDKSGLPSDRFFAERPEGSVSTLKIQRTQQEDSAVYLCASSLGASGTAPTQFFGPGTRLTVL.

This clone has just one count. V is TRBV6-5 and J is TRBJ2-7, with D possibly being TRBD1 (5 bases). In germline, CDR1 is MNHEY, CDR2 SVGAGI. Trimming stripped 5 bases from V and 6 bases from J, with 14 bases between. The CDR3 is made up of 13 amino acids. CDR3 protein: CASSLRQSLEQYF. In nucleotides, the CDR3 is TGTGCCAGCAGTCTCCGACAGAGCCTCGAGCAGTACTTC.

This clone occurred a few times. The chain employs TRBV15 and TRBJ2-5; possible D gene TRBD2, 6 bases. Between the trimmed V and J ends, which lost 0 bases and 2 bases, there was a span of 13 bases. This CDR3 has 16 residues. The germline V gene encodes CDR1 LNHNV and CDR2 YYDKDF (reference sequence). This CDR3 reads CATSRDLAGRQETQYF. DNA of the CDR3: TGTGCCACCAGCAGAGATTTGGCGGGGAGGCAAGAGACCCAGTACTTC. Full variable domain (remainder filled in from reference TRBV15 and TRBJ2-5): DAMVIQNPRYQVTQFGKPVTLSCSQTLNHNVMYWYQQKSSQAPKLLFHYYDKDFNNEADTPDNFQSRRPNTSFCFLDIRSPGLGDTAMYLCATSRDLAGRQETQYFGPGTRLLVL.

This sequence joins TRBV4-2 and TRBJ2-1, with 15 nucleotides matching TRBD2. The CDR3 runs to 15 residues. The V segment lost 4 bases and the J segment 6 bases; nucleotides outside the gene matches: 1. CDR1 is LGHNA, CDR2 YNFKEQ, per germline. The DNA of the CDR3 is TGTGCCAGCAGCCGGGGACTAGCGGGAGGCAATGAGCAGTTCTTC. It is translated as CASSRGLAGGNEQFF.

The rearrangement joins TRBV19 to TRBJ1-2; no reliable D call. The CDR3 totals 14 residues. The V gene's germline CDR1 is LNHDA and CDR2 SQIVND (reference sequence). V was cut by 4 bases and J by 8 bases, with 17 bases left in between. The CDR3 DNA follows: TGTGCCAGTAGTAAAGAGGCGGTGCCCGGGGGCTACACCTTC. Protein: CASSKEAVPGGYTF.

The chain is built from TRBV5-5 and TRBJ2-7; TRBD2 matches at 10 bases. The CDR3 loop spans 15 amino acids. Trimming took 0 bases from V and 4 from J; bases not matched to a gene: 4. Germline V CDR1 and CDR2: SGHKS, YYEKEE (reference sequence). CDR3 residues: CASSLASGSGYEQYV. The CDR3 DNA reads as TGTGCCAGCAGCTTGGCTAGCGGGAGTGGGTACGAGCAGTACGTC.

The chain recombines TRBV11-1 with TRBJ1-4; TRBD1 is a possible D gene (5 bases). The CDR3 has 14 amino acids. Germline V gene data show CDR1 as SGHAT and CDR2 as FQDESV (reference sequence). Trimming shortened V by 4 bases and J by 10 bases, and 16 bases separated the two germline ends. This chain's CDR3 is CASSSSGTGGKLFF. CDR3 in DNA: TGTGCCAGCAGCTCCTCCGGGACGGGGGGAAAACTGTTTTTT.

The chain carries TRBV11-1 and TRBJ2-7, with 11 nucleotides matching TRBD1. The CDR3 is made up of 13 amino acids. The trim removed 6 bases at V and 6 bases at J, leaving 4 bases unmatched. Germline CDR1 and CDR2: SGHAT and FQDESV (reference sequence). The CDR3 protein is CASSSGTGGEQYV. CDR3 in DNA: TGTGCCAGCAGTTCCGGGACAGGGGGCGAGCAGTACGTC.

This chain uses TRBV5-1 with TRBJ2-3, with 10 bases that match TRBD2. CDR1 is SGHRS and CDR2 is YFSETQ in the germline V gene. The junction had 3 bases not matched to a gene; V was cut back by 3 bases and J by 5 bases. The CDR3 runs 14 residues. The CDR3: CASSSRTSGDTQYF. CDR3 in DNA: TGCGCCAGCAGCTCCAGGACTAGCGGAGATACGCAGTATTTT.

The genes are TRBV2 and TRBJ2-3; a possible D gene is TRBD2 (5 bases). V lost 6 bases and J lost 0, with 10 bases in between. This CDR3 spans 14 amino acids. The germline gives CDR1 SNHLY, CDR2 FYNNEI. The CDR3 loop is CASRRTFSTDTQYF. The CDR3 DNA reads TGTGCCAGCAGACGGACTTTTAGCACAGATACGCAGTATTTT.

This clone was seen only once. The V call is TRBV5-6, the J call TRBJ1-2; D gene uncertain. The CDR3 runs 17 residues. The germline gives CDR1 SGHDT, CDR2 YYEEEE. V lost 0 bases and J 8 bases, leaving 23 bases between the germline ends. The CDR3 nucleotides are TGTGCCAGCAGCTTGGTCCGCCTTCGAACAGCTTATGGGGGCTACACCTTC. It encodes CASSLVRLRTAYGGYTF.

The J gene is TRBJ2-1, the V gene TRBV4-1; the D gene is possibly TRBD2 (5 bases). The V end was cut by 3 bases, the J end by 7 bases, with 10 bases between. CDR1 MGHRA and CDR2 YSYEKL come from the germline V gene. The CDR3 length is 13 residues. CDR3 in amino acids: CASSQAAGNEQFF. The DNA for the CDR3 is TGCGCCAGCAGCCAGGCGGCGGGTAATGAGCAGTTCTTC.

This clone was recorded a few times. The genes are TRBV29-1 and TRBJ1-2, with TRBD1 identical over 7 bases. The CDR3 is 15 residues long. Germline-derived CDR1 and CDR2 are SQVTM and ANQGSEA. Germline trimming cut 6 bases from V and 2 bases from J; bases unmatched to any gene: 12. The CDR3 DNA follows: TGCAGCGTCCGACAGGGAGCCCGCCTCAACTATGGCTACACCTTC. It is translated as CSVRQGARLNYGYTF.

This rearrangement joins TRBV19 to TRBJ1-4; TRBD1 agrees at 7 bases. J was trimmed by 4 bases and V by 4 bases; bases with no gene match: 9. Per the germline V gene, CDR1 is LNHDA and CDR2 is SQIVND (reference sequence). This CDR3 has 16 residues. The CDR3 DNA sequence: TGTGCCAGTAGTACCTCGAAGGGGGCCAGTAATGAAAAACTGTTTTTT. The encoded protein is CASSTSKGASNEKLFF.

The chain joins TRBV28 to TRBJ2-7, with 8 nucleotides matching TRBD1. Per germline, CDR1 MDHEN and CDR2 SYDVKM. The trim removed 2 bases at V and 2 bases at J, leaving 2 bases unmatched. The CDR3 runs 14 residues. CDR3 amino acids: CASSLGQGAYEQYV. The CDR3 nucleotides read TGTGCCAGCAGTTTAGGACAGGGTGCCTACGAGCAGTACGTC.

The CDR3 DNA sequence: TGTGCCAGCAAACTCTCGGTCCAGGGGGAGACCTACGAGCAGTACTTC. Encoded protein: CASKLSVQGETYEQYF. The chain combines TRBV27 with TRBJ2-7; 7 bases are shared with TRBD1. The CDR3 is made up of 16 amino acids. CDR1 and CDR2 from the germline V gene are MNHEY and SMNVEV (reference sequence). Germline trimming cut 7 bases from V and 2 bases from J; bases unmatched to any gene: 14.

The rearrangement uses TRBV11-2 and TRBJ1-1; weak D call: TRBD1 (5 bases). V lost 0 bases to trimming and J lost 4 bases, with 12 bases between them. The length of the CDR3 is 15 residues. CDR1 and CDR2 (germline): SGHAT, FQNNGV. The CDR3 sequence: CASSLERGRATEAFF. The CDR3 DNA reads as TGTGCCAGCAGCTTAGAAAGGGGAAGGGCCACTGAAGCTTTCTTT.

This chain connects TRBV9 to TRBJ2-7, with a weak D call TRBD1 (6 bases). Germline V gene data show CDR1 as SGDLS and CDR2 as YYNGEE. Trimming cost V 4 bases and J 7 bases, with 15 bases left between them. This CDR3 has 13 amino acids. The CDR3 sequence: CASSPTGFWEQYF. For the CDR3, the DNA is TGTGCCAGCAGCCCAACAGGGTTCTGGGAGCAGTACTTC.

J is TRBJ2-5 and V is TRBV5-4; 16 positions match TRBD2. Germline loops: CDR1 SGHNT, CDR2 YYREEE (reference sequence). The CDR3 runs to 17 residues. Losses at the gene ends were 2 bases for V and 2 bases for J; bases not matched to a gene: 3. CDR3 nucleotides: TGTGCCAGCAGCTTAGGGGGACTAGCGGGGGGGCAAGAGACCCAGTACTTC. It codes for CASSLGGLAGGQETQYF.

This chain links TRBV2 with TRBJ1-1; D is possibly TRBD1 (5 bases). CDR1 is SNHLY and CDR2 is FYNNEI in the germline V gene. The CDR3 has 15 amino acids. V was cut by 7 bases and J by 2 bases, with 17 bases left in between. CDR3 nucleotide sequence: TGTGCCAGCAAAGTCGGGGGACTGCTCAACACTGAAGCTTTCTTT. It codes for CASKVGGLLNTEAFF.

This chain joins TRBV5-1 and TRBJ1-3, with 8 bases fitting TRBD1. J was trimmed by 6 bases and V by 6 bases; bases with no gene match: 8. Germline V gene data show CDR1 as SGHRS and CDR2 as YFSETQ. CDR3 length equals 14 residues. Here the CDR3 DNA reads TGCGCCAGCACGGGGCCGGGACAGGCAAACACCATATATTTT. Its protein product is CASTGPGQANTIYF.

The chain carries TRBV5-5 and TRBJ1-1, with 7 bases lining up with TRBD1. Germline trimming cut 4 bases from V and 4 bases from J; bases unmatched to any gene: 19. The CDR3 runs to 18 residues. From germline, CDR1 is SGHKS and CDR2 YYEKEE (reference sequence). For the CDR3, the DNA is TGTGCCAGCAGCCCGTTCCCGGACAGGCCTCCTAAGGGCACTGAAGCTTTCTTT. Translated, it gives CASSPFPDRPPKGTEAFF.